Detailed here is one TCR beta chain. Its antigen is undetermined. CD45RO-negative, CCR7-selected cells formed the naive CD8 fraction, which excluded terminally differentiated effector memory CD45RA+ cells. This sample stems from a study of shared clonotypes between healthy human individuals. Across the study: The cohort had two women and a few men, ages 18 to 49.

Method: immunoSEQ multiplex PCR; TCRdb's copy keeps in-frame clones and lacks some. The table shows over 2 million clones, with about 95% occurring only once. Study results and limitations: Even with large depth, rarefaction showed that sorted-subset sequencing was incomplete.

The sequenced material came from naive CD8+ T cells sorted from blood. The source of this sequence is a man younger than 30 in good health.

The CDR3 reads CASSYPGGANIQYF. DNA for the CDR3: TGTGCCAGCAGTTACCCGGGGGGAGCAAACATTCAGTACTTC. The rearrangement uses TRBV6-5 and TRBJ2-4; 7 bases agree with TRBD2. Trimming removed 2 bases from V and 6 bases from J; junction bases left unmatched: 4. Germline CDR1 reads MNHEY; CDR2 reads SVGAGI. The CDR3 is 14 residues long.